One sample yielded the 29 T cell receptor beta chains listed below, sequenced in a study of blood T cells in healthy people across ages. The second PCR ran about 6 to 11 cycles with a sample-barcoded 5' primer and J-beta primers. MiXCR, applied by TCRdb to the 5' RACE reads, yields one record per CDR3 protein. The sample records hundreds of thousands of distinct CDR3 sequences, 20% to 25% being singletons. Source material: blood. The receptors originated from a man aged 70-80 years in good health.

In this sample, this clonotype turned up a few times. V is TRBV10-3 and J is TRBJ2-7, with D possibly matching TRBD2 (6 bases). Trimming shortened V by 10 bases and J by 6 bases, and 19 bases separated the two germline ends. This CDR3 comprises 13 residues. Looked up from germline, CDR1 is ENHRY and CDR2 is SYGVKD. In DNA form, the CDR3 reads TGTGCCACTCGCGGGGAATCTTTGGGCGAGCAGTACTTC. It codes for CATRGESLGEQYF.

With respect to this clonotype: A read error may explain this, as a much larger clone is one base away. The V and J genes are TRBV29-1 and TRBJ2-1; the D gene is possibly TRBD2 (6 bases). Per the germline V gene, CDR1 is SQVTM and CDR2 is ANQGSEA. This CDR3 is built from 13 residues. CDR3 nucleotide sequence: TGCTGCGGCGGGGCGGGGAACTACAATGAGCAGTTCTTC. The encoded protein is CCGGAGNYNEQFF.

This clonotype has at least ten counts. CDR3: CASSLSPPGGRGEKLFF. The CDR3 DNA follows: TGTGCCAGCAGTTTAAGCCCGCCGGGGGGCCGAGGGGAAAAACTGTTTTTT. This sequence joins TRBV27 and TRBJ1-4, with D perhaps matching TRBD1 (6 bases). Germline loops: CDR1 MNHEY, CDR2 SMNVEV (reference sequence). This CDR3 is built from 17 residues. V lost 2 bases and J 8 bases, leaving 21 bases between the germline ends. Complete variable domain (other parts from reference TRBV27 and TRBJ1-4): EAQVTQNPRYLITVTGKKLTVTCSQNMNHEYMSWYRQDPGLGLRQIYYSMNVEVTDKGDVPEGYKVSRKEKRNFPLILESPSPNQTSLYFCASSLSPPGGRGEKLFFGSGTQLSVL.

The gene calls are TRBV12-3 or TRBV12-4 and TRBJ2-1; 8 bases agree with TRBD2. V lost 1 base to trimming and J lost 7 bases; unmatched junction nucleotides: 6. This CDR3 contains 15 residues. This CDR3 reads CASSLVGRAGNEQFF. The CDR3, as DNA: TGTGCCAGCAGTTTAGTCGGGAGGGCCGGTAATGAGCAGTTCTTC.

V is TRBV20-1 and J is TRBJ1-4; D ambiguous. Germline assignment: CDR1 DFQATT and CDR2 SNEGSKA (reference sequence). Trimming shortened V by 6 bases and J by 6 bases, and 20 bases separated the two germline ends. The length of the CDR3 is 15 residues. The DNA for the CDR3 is TGCAGTGCCCCCCGGGTCGAAGGGATGGATGAAAAACTGTTTTTT. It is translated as CSAPRVEGMDEKLFF.

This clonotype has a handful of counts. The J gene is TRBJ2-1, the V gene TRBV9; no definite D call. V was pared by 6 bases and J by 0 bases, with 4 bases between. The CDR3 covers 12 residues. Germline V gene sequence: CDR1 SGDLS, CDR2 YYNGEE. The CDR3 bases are TGTGCCAGCAAGGGCTCCTACAATGAGCAGTTCTTC. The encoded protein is CASKGSYNEQFF.

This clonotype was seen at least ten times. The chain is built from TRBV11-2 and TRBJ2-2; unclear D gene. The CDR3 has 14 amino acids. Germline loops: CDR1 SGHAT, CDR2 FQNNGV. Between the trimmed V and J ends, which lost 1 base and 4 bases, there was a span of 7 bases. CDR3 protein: CASSLVRSTGELFF. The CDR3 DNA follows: TGTGCCAGCAGCTTAGTCAGGAGCACCGGGGAGCTGTTTTTT.

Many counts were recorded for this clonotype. The chain's CDR3 is CASSGRDSSSYEQYF. The CDR3 DNA reads TGTGCCAGCAGCGGGAGGGACTCGAGCTCCTACGAGCAGTACTTC. The genes are TRBV9 and TRBJ2-7, with D possibly TRBD2 on 6 matching bases. CDR1 is SGDLS and CDR2 is YYNGEE in the germline V gene. The CDR3 spans 15 residues. The V end lost 3 bases, the J end lost 0 bases, and 13 bases lay between the germline ends.

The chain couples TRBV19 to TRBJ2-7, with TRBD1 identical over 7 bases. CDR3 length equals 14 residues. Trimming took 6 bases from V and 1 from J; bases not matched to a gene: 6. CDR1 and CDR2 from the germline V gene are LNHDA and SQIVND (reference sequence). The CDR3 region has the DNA TGTGCCAGTAGCCACGGGACAGCTTCCTACGAGCAGTACTTC. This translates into CASSHGTASYEQYF.

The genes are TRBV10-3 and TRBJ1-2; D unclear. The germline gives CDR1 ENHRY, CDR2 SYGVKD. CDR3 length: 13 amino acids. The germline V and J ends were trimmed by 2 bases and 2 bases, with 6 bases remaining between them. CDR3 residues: CAISERTNYGYTF. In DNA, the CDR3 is TGTGCCATCAGTGAGCGCACAAACTATGGCTACACCTTC.

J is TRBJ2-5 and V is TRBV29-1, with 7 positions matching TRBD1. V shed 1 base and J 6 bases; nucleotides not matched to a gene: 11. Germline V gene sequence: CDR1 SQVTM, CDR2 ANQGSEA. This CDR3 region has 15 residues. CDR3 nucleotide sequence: TGCAGCGTTGAAGCTCGGCGACAGGGTGGTCAGACCCAGTACTTC. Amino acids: CSVEARRQGGQTQYF.

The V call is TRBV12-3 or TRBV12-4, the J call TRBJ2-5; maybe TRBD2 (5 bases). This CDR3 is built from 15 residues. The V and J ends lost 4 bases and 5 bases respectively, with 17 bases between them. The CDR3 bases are TGTGCCAGCAGTTCCCACACCCTAGCAACGGAGACCCAGTACTTC. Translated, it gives CASSSHTLATETQYF.

The CDR3 coding sequence is TGTGCCAGCAGCCAAACCGGGACAGGGAGTGGCTACACCTTC. Translated, it gives CASSQTGTGSGYTF. This sequence joins TRBV14 and TRBJ1-2; 9 bases agree with TRBD1. Germline trimming cut 2 bases from V and 7 bases from J; bases unmatched to any gene: 5. From germline, CDR1 is SGHDN and CDR2 FVKESK. CDR3 size: 14 residues.

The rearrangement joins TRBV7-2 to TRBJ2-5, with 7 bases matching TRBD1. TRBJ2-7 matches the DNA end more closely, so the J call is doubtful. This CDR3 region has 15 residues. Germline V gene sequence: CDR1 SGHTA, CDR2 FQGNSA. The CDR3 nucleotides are TGTGCCAGCAGCTTAGGACAGGGTGGAGCCTACGAGCAGTACTTC. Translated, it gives CASSLGQGGAYEQYF.

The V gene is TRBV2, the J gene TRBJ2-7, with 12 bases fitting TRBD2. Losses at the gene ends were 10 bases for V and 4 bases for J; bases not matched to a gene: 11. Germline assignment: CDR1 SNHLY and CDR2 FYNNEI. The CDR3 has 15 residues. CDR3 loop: CATRSTSGSLYEQYF. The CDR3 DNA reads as TGTGCCACCCGATCGACTAGCGGGAGTTTATACGAGCAGTACTTC.

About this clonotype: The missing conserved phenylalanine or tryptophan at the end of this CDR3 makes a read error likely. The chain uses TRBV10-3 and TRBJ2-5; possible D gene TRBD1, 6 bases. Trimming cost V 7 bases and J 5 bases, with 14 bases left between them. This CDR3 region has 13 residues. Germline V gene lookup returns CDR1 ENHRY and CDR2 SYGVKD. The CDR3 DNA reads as TGTGCCATCACCCGACAGGACGGGGAGACCCAGTACCTC. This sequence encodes CAITRQDGETQYL.

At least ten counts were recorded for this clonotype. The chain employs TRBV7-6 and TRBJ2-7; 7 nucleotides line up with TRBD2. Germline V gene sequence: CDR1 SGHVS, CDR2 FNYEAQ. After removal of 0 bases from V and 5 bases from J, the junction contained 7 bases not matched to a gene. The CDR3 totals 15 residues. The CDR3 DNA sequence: TGTGCCAGCAGCTTAGCGATAACTAGCGCGGACGAGCAGTACTTC. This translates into CASSLAITSADEQYF.

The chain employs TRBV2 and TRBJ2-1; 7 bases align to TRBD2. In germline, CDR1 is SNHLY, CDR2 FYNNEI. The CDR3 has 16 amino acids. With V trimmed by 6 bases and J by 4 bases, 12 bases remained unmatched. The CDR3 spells CASSQEPSGVYNEQFF. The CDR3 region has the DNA TGTGCCAGCAGCCAAGAACCCAGCGGGGTGTACAATGAGCAGTTCTTC.

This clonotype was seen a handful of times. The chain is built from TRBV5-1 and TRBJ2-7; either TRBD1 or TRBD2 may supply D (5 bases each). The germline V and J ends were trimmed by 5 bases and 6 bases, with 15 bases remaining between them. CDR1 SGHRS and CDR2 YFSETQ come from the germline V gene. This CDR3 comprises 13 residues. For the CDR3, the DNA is TGCGCCAGCAGGTCCGGGACCATGGTCGAGCAGTACTTC. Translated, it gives CASRSGTMVEQYF.

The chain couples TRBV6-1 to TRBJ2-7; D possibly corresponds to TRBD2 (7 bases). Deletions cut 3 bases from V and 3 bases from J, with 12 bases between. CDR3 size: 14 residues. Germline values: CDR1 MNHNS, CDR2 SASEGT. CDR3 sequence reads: CASSDGGHNYEQYF. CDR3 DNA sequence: TGTGCCAGCAGTGACGGGGGGCACAACTACGAGCAGTACTTC.

Here the CDR3 reads CSVTGRANEKLFF. The CDR3 coding sequence is TGCAGCGTAACCGGGCGGGCTAATGAAAAACTGTTTTTT. The chain links TRBV29-1 to TRBJ1-4; D ambiguous. V was clipped by 6 bases and J by 3 bases, with 11 bases between them. The CDR3 consists of 13 residues. Germline-derived CDR1 and CDR2 are SQVTM and ANQGSEA. Full variable domain (outside the CDR3, taken from reference TRBV29-1 and TRBJ1-4): SAVISQKPSRDICQRGTSLTIQCQVDSQVTMMFWYRQQPGQSLTLIATANQGSEATYESGFVIDKFPISRPNLTFSTLTVSNMSPEDSSIYLCSVTGRANEKLFFGSGTQLSVL.

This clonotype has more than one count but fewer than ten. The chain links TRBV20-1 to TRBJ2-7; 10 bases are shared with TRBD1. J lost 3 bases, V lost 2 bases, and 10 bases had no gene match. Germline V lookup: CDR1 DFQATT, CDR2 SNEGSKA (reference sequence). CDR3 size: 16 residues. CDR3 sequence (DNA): TGCAGTGCTAGAACATACGAGACAGGGGGCGGCTACGAGCAGTACTTC. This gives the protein CSARTYETGGGYEQYF.

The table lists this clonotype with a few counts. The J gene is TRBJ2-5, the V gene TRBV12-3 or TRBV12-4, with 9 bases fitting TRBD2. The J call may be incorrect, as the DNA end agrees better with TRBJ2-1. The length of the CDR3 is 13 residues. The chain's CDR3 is CASSFTSGNEQFF. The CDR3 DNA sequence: TGTGCCAGCAGTTTTACTAGCGGGAATGAGCAGTTCTTC.

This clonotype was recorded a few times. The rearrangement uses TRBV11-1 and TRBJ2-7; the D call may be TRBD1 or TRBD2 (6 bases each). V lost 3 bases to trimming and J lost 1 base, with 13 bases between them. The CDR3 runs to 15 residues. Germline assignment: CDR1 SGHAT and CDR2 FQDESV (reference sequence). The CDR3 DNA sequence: TGTGCCAGCAGCTTCCGGGCGGGACAATCCTACGAGCAGTACTTC. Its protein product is CASSFRAGQSYEQYF.

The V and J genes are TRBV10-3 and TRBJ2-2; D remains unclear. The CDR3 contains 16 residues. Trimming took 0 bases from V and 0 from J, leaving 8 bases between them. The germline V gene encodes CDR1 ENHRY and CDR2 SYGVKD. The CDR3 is CAISESSQTNTGELFF. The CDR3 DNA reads TGTGCCATCAGTGAGTCCTCGCAGACGAACACCGGGGAGCTGTTTTTT.

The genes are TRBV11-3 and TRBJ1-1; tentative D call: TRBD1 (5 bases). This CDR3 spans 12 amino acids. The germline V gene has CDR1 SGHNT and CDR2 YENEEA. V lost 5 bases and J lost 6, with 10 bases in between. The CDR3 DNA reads TGTGCCAGCAGCCATGACAGTTCTGAAGCTTTCTTT. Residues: CASSHDSSEAFF.

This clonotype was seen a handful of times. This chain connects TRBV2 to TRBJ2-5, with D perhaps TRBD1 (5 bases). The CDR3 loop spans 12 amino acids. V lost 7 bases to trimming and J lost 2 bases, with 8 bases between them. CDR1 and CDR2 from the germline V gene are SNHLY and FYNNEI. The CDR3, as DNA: TGTGCCAGCATGCAGGGACAAGAGACCCAGTACTTC. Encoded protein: CASMQGQETQYF.

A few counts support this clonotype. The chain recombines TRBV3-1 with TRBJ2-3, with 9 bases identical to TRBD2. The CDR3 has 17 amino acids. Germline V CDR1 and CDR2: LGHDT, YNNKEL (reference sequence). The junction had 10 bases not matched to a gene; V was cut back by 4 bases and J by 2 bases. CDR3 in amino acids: CASSPLGAGGHTDTQYF. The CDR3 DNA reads TGTGCCAGCAGCCCCCTTGGAGCGGGAGGCCACACAGATACGCAGTATTTT.

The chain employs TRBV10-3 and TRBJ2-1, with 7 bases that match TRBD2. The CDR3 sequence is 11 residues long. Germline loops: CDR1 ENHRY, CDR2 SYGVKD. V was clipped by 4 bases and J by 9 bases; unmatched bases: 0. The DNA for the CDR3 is TGTGCCATCAGTGGGGGGGGTGAGCAGTTCTTC. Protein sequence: CAISGGGEQFF.